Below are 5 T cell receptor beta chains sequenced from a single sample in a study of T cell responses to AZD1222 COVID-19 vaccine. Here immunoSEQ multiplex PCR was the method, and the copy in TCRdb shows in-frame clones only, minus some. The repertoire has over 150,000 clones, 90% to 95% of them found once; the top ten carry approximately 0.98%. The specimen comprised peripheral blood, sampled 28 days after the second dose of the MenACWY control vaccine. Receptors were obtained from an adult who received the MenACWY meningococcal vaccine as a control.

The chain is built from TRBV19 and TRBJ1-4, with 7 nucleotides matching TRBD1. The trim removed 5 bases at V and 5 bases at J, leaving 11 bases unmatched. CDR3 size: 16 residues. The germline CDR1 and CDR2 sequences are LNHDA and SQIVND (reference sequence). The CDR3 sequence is CASSLRSGTVNEKLFF. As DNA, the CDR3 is TGTGCCAGTAGTTTACGTTCCGGGACAGTGAATGAAAAACTGTTTTTT.

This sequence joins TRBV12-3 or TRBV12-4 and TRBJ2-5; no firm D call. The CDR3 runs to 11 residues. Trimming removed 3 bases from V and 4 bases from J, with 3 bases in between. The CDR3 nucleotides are TGTGCCAGCAGTTTTCGAGAGACCCAGTACTTC. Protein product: CASSFRETQYF.

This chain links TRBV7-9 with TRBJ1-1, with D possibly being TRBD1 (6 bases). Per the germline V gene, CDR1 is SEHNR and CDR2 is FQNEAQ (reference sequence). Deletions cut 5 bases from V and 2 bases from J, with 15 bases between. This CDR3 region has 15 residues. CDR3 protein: CASSVNRAFNTEAFF. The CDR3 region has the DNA TGTGCCAGCAGCGTCAACAGGGCATTCAACACTGAAGCTTTCTTT.

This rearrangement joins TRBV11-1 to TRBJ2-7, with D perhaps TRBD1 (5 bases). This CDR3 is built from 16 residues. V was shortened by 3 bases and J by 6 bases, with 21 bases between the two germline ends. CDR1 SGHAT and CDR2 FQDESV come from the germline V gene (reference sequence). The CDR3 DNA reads TGTGCCAGCAGCTTTTCACAGGAGAGGATTGTTGTCGAGCAGTACTTC. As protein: CASSFSQERIVVEQYF.

CDR3 coding DNA: TGTGCCAGCAGTGAACAGCTCTCTGGAAACACCATATATTTT. It yields the protein CASSEQLSGNTIYF. This chain links TRBV2 with TRBJ1-3; D call uncertain. The V gene lost 2 bases and the J gene lost 0 bases, with 5 bases spanning the gap. Germline V gives CDR1 SNHLY, CDR2 FYNNEI. The CDR3 spans 14 residues.